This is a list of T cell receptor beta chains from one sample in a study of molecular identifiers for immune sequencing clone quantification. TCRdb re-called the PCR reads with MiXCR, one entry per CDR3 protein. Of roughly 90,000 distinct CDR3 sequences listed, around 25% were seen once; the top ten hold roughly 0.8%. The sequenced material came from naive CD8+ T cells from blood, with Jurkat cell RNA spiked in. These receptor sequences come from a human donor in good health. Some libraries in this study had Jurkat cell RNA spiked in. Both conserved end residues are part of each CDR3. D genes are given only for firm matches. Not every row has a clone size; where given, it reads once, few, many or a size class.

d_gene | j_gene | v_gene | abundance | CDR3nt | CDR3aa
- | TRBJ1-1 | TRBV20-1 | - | TGCAGTGCTAGCGGGGGGTTGTCCACTGAAGCTTTCTTT | CSASGGLSTEAFF
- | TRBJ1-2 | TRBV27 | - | TGTGCCAGCAGTTTACACCGGGACATTGCGAACTATGGCTACACCTTC | CASSLHRDIANYGYTF
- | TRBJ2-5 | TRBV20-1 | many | TGCAGTGCTCGTCCATGGGACCCAGGAGAGACCCAGTACTTC | CSARPWDPGETQYF
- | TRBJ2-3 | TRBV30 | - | TGTGCCTGGAGTGCCGGGACTTCCACAGATACGCAGTATTTT | CAWSAGTSTDTQYF
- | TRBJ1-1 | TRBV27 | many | TGTGCCAGCAGTTTCGGGGACACTGAAGCTTTCTTT | CASSFGDTEAFF
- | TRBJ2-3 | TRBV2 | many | TGTGCCAGCAGTGTTTCGGGGGACCAAAGCACAGATACGCAGTATTTT | CASSVSGDQSTDTQYF
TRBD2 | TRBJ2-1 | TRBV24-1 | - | TGTGCCACCAGTGGGGGGGGTGAGCAGTTCTTC | CATSGGGEQFF
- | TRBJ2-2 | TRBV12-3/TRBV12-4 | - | TGTGCCAGCAGTTTATCGAAAACAGGGAGCAGCACCGGGGAGCTGTTTTTT | CASSLSKTGSSTGELFF
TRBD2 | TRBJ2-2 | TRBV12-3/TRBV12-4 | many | TGTGCCAGTTGGGATAGCGGGTTCACCGGGGAGCTGTTTTTT | CASWDSGFTGELFF
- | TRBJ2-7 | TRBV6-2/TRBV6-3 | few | TGTGCCAGCAGTTCCCGACCCTATGCCTACGAGCAGTACTTC | CASSSRPYAYEQYF
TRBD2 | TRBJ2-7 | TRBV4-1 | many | TGCGCCAGCAGCCAAGGTGCTAGCGGCTCCTACGAGCAGTACTTC | CASSQGASGSYEQYF
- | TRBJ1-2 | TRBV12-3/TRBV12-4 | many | TGTGCCAGCAGTTACCGGGACACGTATGGCTACACCTTC | CASSYRDTYGYTF
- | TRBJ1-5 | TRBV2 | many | TGTGCCAGTGGCGGGCAGGCACATAGCAATCAGCCCCAGCATTTT | CASGGQAHSNQPQHF
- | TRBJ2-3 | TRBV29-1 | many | TGCAGCGTTGATTTAAACAGGGTTACAGATACGCAGTATTTT | CSVDLNRVTDTQYF
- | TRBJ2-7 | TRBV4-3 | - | TGCGCCAGCAGCCAAGATCGTGGAGGCACCTACGAGCAGTACTTC | CASSQDRGGTYEQYF
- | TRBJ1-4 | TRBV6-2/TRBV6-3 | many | TGTGCCAGCACCAAGGAGACAGAGCCTTCAGGATTTGAAAAACTGTTTTTT | CASTKETEPSGFEKLFF
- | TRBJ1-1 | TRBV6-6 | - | TGTGCCAGCAGTTTGCAACCCCGGGACAACGAAGCTTTCTTT | CASSLQPRDNEAFF